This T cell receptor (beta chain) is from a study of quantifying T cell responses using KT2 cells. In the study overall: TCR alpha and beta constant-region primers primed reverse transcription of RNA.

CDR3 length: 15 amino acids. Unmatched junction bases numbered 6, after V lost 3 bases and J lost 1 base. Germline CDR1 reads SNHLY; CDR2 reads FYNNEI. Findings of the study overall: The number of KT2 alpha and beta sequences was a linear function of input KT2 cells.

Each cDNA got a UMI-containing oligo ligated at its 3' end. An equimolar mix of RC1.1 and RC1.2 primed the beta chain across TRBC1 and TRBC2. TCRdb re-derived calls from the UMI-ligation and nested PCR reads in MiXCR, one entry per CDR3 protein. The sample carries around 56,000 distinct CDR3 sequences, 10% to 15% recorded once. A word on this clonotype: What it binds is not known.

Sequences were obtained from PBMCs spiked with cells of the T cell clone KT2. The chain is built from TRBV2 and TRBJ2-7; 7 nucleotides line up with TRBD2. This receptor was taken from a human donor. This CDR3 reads CASSDGRARSYEQYF. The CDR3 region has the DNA TGTGCCAGCAGTGATGGGAGGGCCCGGTCCTACGAGCAGTACTTC.